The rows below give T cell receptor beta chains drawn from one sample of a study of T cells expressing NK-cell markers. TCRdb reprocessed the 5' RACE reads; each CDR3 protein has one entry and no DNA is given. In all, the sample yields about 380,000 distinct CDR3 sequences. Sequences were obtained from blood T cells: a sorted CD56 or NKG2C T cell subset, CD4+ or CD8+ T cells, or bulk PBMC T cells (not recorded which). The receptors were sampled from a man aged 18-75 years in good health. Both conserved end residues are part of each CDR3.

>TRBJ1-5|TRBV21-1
CASMGGGLHSNQPQHF
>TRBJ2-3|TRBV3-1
CASSRQGGTDTQYF
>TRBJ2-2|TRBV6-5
CASSYNSGLGPTGELFF
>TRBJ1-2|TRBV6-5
CASSYVTGGGNYGYTF
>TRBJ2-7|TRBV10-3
CAISETGTLIGGSYEQYF
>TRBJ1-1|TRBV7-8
CASSLGHSSEAFF
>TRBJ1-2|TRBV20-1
CSARAAAGEESGYTF
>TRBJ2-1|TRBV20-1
CSASSSGEGNEQFF
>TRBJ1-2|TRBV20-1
CSAGGVEDGYTF
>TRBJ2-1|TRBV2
CASSIKYEQFF
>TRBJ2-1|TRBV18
CASSPFLAGGNFEQFF
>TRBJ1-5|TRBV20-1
CSAISDPGWNQPQHF
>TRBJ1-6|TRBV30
CAWSLPGQAYNSPLHF
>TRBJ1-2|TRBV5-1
CASSETGRGGYTF
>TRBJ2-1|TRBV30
CAWSVSRTDSYNEQFF
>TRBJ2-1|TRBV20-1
CSASSGPLDNEQFF
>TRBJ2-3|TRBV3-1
CASSRPGLARGSDTQYF
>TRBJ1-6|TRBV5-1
CASREGALVSPLHF
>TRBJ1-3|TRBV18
CASSRGQGNTIYF
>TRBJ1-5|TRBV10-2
CASRPEGGSYQPQHF
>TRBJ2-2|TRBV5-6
CASSFGDRGRSGELFF
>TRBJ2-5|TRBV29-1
CSVDGFGGRETQYF
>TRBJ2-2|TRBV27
CASRVKGQGIAGELFF
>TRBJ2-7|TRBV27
CASSLRGGTVYEQYF
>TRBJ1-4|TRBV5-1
CASSTQGSYEKLFF
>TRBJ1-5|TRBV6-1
CASSGRGDSNQPQHF
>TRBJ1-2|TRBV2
CASRGSDGYTF
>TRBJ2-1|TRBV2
CASSGPGLAGGYNEQFF
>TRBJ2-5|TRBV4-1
CASSQVISRTPRETQYF
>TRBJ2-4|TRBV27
CASRGTGKNIQYF
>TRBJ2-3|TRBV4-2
CASSRAGPEYTDTQYF
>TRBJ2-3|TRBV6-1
CASKASGATDTQYF
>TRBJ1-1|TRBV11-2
CASSRVNTEAFF
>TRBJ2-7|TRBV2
CASSEAGLAGLPGEQYF
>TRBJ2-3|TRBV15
CATSRDWGLGTDTQYF
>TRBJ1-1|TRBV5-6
CASSFEWENTEAFF
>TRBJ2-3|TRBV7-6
CASSLLAGGPRDTQYF